This record looks at one TCR beta chain sequence and its context. Its antigen is not identified. Time point noted: before preoperative PTX-NDP chemotherapy. MiXCR, applied by TCRdb to the PCR reads, yields one record per CDR3 protein. The sample holds approximately 30,000 distinct CDR3 sequences; roughly half are singletons and the top ten take approximately 12%. The data are from a study of esophageal squamous cell carcinoma under preoperative chemotherapy. Study observations and caveats: Peripheral T cells showed a significant TCR diversity increase after chemotherapy, unlike tumor-infiltrating lymphocytes. Abundant clones tended to shrink rather than expand after paclitaxel-nedaplatin.

Germline V gene sequence: CDR1 SGHVS, CDR2 FNYEAQ. The CDR3 runs 14 residues. The source is a human donor with esophageal squamous cell carcinoma. The donor label of this sample is uncertain. J is TRBJ2-5 and V is TRBV7-6, with a weak D call TRBD1 (7 bases). The last part of the DNA fits TRBJ2-7 better; the J call may be wrong. This specimen was taken from a patient given preoperative chemotherapy. CDR3 protein: CASSLGQGGYEQYF. CDR3 DNA sequence: TGTGCCAGCAGCTTAGGACAGGGAGGATACGAGCAGTACTTC.